A single sample gave rise to the 21 T cell receptor beta chains below, sequenced in a study of sequential checkpoint blockade in melanoma. Indicated treatment: randomized to nivolumab then ipilimumab (arm A) or the reverse (arm B). Libraries were prepared by immunoSEQ multiplex PCR; TCRdb keeps only in-frame clonotypes and omits some of them. This table has some 32,000 clones, approximately 86% appearing once. This sample comprised CD8+ T cells sorted from blood (inferred from file names), obtained from a patient given nivolumab and ipilimumab in sequence. These receptors all stem from a human donor with melanoma.

The chain recombines TRBV19 with TRBJ1-2; tentative D call: TRBD1 (6 bases). Germline V CDR1 and CDR2: LNHDA, SQIVND (reference sequence). CDR3 size: 13 residues. Trimming removed 4 bases from V and 8 bases from J, with 14 bases in between. The CDR3: CASSNWAGDGYTF. The CDR3 DNA is TGTGCCAGTAGTAATTGGGCAGGGGACGGCTACACCTTC.

This clone was picked up one time. V is TRBV5-5 and J is TRBJ2-7; 12 bases agree with TRBD2. J lost 6 bases, V lost 3 bases, and 10 bases had no gene match. CDR1 is SGHKS, CDR2 YYEKEE, per germline (reference sequence). CDR3 length: 16 residues. CDR3 sequence (DNA): TGTGCCAGCAGCTACCGACTAGCGGGAGTAATGTTCGAGCAGTACTTC. Amino acids: CASSYRLAGVMFEQYF.

The rearrangement links TRBV19 to TRBJ2-2, with TRBD2 identical over 7 bases. V was pared by 7 bases and J by 4 bases, with 9 bases of the junction left unmatched. The CDR3 spans 15 residues. CDR1 LNHDA and CDR2 SQIVND come from the germline V gene (reference sequence). The CDR3 loop is CASNLLAGVTGELFF. The CDR3 DNA sequence: TGTGCCAGTAACCTGCTGGCGGGGGTCACCGGGGAGCTGTTTTTT.

The chain recombines TRBV28 with TRBJ2-6; D perhaps matches TRBD2 (5 bases). The germline CDR1 and CDR2 sequences are MDHEN and SYDVKM. V was trimmed by 7 bases and J by 4 bases, leaving 26 bases between them. CDR3 length: 19 amino acids. CDR3 coding DNA: TGTGCCAGCACCCCGGTGCGAGGGCGGTATATCCGAGGGGCCAACGTCCTGACTTTC. Its translation: CASTPVRGRYIRGANVLTF.

The genes are TRBV23-1 and TRBJ1-1, with TRBD1 matching 7 bases. TRBV23-1 is assigned to the ORF class and has an uncertain function. The ends lost 11 bases at V and 0 bases at J; junction bases unmatched: 9. The CDR3 has 14 amino acids. The DNA for the CDR3 is TGCGCCCCACCGGGACAGAGCATGAACACTGAAGCTTTCTTT. This codes for CAPPGQSMNTEAFF.

This chain joins TRBV27 and TRBJ2-1; 12 bases align to TRBD2. Germline V gene lookup returns CDR1 MNHEY and CDR2 SMNVEV (reference sequence). The V and J ends lost 5 bases and 4 bases, in that order; junction bases with no gene match: 3. This CDR3 is 15 amino acids long. The CDR3 nucleotides are TGTGCCAGCAGTCCAGGGACTAGCGGGTACAATGAGCAGTTCTTC. Its protein product is CASSPGTSGYNEQFF.

This clone was found once. The gene calls are TRBV7-9 and TRBJ2-1, with 9 bases matching TRBD2. After removal of 1 base from V and 4 bases from J, the junction contained 8 bases not matched to a gene. The germline CDR1 and CDR2 sequences are SEHNR and FQNEAQ (reference sequence). There are 17 residues in the CDR3. DNA of the CDR3: TGTGCCAGCAGCTTAGTTGGGGTAGCGGGGGAGTACAATGAGCAGTTCTTC. Residues: CASSLVGVAGEYNEQFF.

This clone was recorded a few times. V usage is TRBV11-2 and J usage is TRBJ2-5; TRBD2 is a possible D gene (6 bases). The CDR3 runs 15 residues. The V gene's germline CDR1 is SGHAT and CDR2 FQNNGV. The V gene lost 5 bases and the J gene lost 5 bases, with 18 bases spanning the gap. This CDR3 reads CASSRGLQRKETQYF. The CDR3, as DNA: TGTGCCAGCAGCCGGGGACTTCAGCGGAAGGAGACCCAGTACTTC. The full variable domain, completed using reference TRBV11-2 and TRBJ2-5, is EAGVAQSPRYKIIEKRQSVAFWCNPISGHATLYWYQQILGQGPKLLIQFQNNGVVDDSQLPKDRFSAERLKGVDSTLKIQPAKLEDSAVYLCASSRGLQRKETQYFGPGTRLLVL.

The chain is built from TRBV18 and TRBJ2-7, with 8 bases matching TRBD2. The CDR3 length is 16 residues. The J segment lost 0 bases and the V segment lost 3 bases, leaving 7 bases of the junction unmatched. Germline CDR1 and CDR2: KGHSH and LQKENI. The CDR3 loop reads CASSPFTSGSSYEQYF. The CDR3 nucleotides are TGTGCCAGCTCACCGTTCACTAGCGGAAGCTCCTACGAGCAGTACTTC.

The gene calls are TRBV28 and TRBJ1-1; D unclear. There are 14 residues in the CDR3. V lost 3 bases and J 0 bases, leaving 8 bases between the germline ends. The germline CDR1 and CDR2 sequences are MDHEN and SYDVKM. The CDR3 bases are TGTGCCAGCAGTTTCCCCGGGGTGAACACTGAAGCTTTCTTT. This sequence encodes CASSFPGVNTEAFF.

J is TRBJ2-5 and V is TRBV28, with a possible D match to TRBD1 (8 bases). The germline V and J ends were trimmed by 7 bases and 3 bases, with 15 bases remaining between them. The CDR3 length is 14 residues. Germline CDR1 is MDHEN and CDR2 is SYDVKM. CDR3: CASNPTGGEETQYF. The DNA of the CDR3 is TGTGCCAGCAACCCTACAGGGGGGGAAGAGACCCAGTACTTC.

The chain has TRBV27 and TRBJ2-7; 7 nucleotides match TRBD2. Germline values: CDR1 MNHEY, CDR2 SMNVEV (reference sequence). The ends lost 1 base at V and 2 bases at J; junction bases unmatched: 5. The CDR3 runs to 15 residues. DNA of the CDR3: TGTGCCAGCAGTTTATGGTCTAGCGGAACCTACGAGCAGTACTTC. Translating it yields CASSLWSSGTYEQYF.

The chain combines TRBV11-2 with TRBJ2-1; TRBD2 agrees at 12 bases. Germline V gives CDR1 SGHAT, CDR2 FQNNGV. With V trimmed by 4 bases and J by 0 bases, 4 bases remained unmatched. This CDR3 region has 17 residues. CDR3 DNA sequence: TGTGCCAGCAGCTCTGTGACTAGCGGGGGCTCCTACAATGAGCAGTTCTTC. Protein sequence: CASSSVTSGGSYNEQFF.

This chain links TRBV6-5 with TRBJ1-5; 7 nucleotides agree with TRBD1. The CDR3 totals 15 residues. J was trimmed by 4 bases and V by 6 bases; bases with no gene match: 9. Germline V CDR1 and CDR2: MNHEY, SVGAGI. Here the CDR3 reads CASSHGTAGNQPQHF. CDR3 bases: TGTGCCAGCAGCCACGGGACAGCGGGTAATCAGCCCCAGCATTTT.

The rearrangement uses TRBV7-6 and TRBJ1-4; D gene unclear. Germline V gives CDR1 SGHVS, CDR2 FNYEAQ. Trimming shortened V by 1 base and J by 6 bases, and 12 bases separated the two germline ends. The CDR3 sequence is 15 residues long. The CDR3 region is CASSLGEVIYEKLFF. In DNA, the CDR3 is TGTGCCAGCAGCTTAGGGGAGGTGATCTATGAAAAACTGTTTTTT.

The V and J genes are TRBV29-1 and TRBJ2-5, with 7 bases identical to TRBD2. The CDR3 extends over 15 amino acids. Trimming removed 3 bases from V and 5 bases from J; junction bases left unmatched: 12. Germline assignment: CDR1 SQVTM and CDR2 ANQGSEA. In DNA form, the CDR3 reads TGCAGCGTTGATGGGCGGGAGTGGCCGGAGGAGACCCAGTACTTC. This encodes CSVDGREWPEETQYF.

CDR3 nucleotides: TGTGCCAGCAGTTTAGGACAGATGAACACTGAAGCTTTCTTT. This translates into CASSLGQMNTEAFF. The chain joins TRBV28 to TRBJ1-1, with D perhaps TRBD1 (6 bases). Germline V gene lookup returns CDR1 MDHEN and CDR2 SYDVKM. Trimming cost V 2 bases and J 0 bases, with 7 bases left between them. The CDR3 sequence is 14 residues long.

This clone is labeled as hyperexpanded (1% or more). The CDR3: CAISGGMGYGYTF. The DNA of the CDR3 is TGTGCCATCAGTGGGGGCATGGGATACGGCTACACCTTC. The J gene is TRBJ1-2, the V gene TRBV10-3; tentative D call: TRBD1 (5 bases). Germline assignment: CDR1 ENHRY and CDR2 SYGVKD. Trimming removed 4 bases at V and 8 bases at J, with 14 bases between. The CDR3 spans 13 residues.

V is TRBV28 and J is TRBJ1-2, with D perhaps TRBD1 (6 bases). Looked up from germline, CDR1 is MDHEN and CDR2 is SYDVKM. This CDR3 is built from 18 residues. V shed 3 bases and J shed 2 bases, with 22 bases lying between them. The CDR3 is CASSFFTGTPDLNYGYTF. As DNA, the CDR3 is TGTGCCAGCAGTTTTTTTACCGGGACACCGGACCTAAACTATGGCTACACCTTC.

The chain recombines TRBV27 with TRBJ1-1; D is possibly TRBD1 (5 bases). The V and J ends lost 2 bases and 5 bases respectively, with 12 bases between them. This CDR3 spans 14 amino acids. Germline lookup yields CDR1 MNHEY and CDR2 SMNVEV (reference sequence). The CDR3 protein is CASSLMFRGTEAFF. CDR3 DNA: TGTGCCAGCAGTTTAATGTTTCGGGGGACTGAAGCTTTCTTT.

The chain employs TRBV27 and TRBJ2-3, with TRBD2 as a possible D gene (6 bases). The CDR3 covers 16 residues. V was shortened by 2 bases and J by 3 bases, with 15 bases between the two germline ends. Germline values: CDR1 MNHEY, CDR2 SMNVEV (reference sequence). CDR3 region: CASSLNVGSWTDTQYF. The CDR3 bases are TGTGCCAGCAGTTTAAATGTCGGGAGTTGGACAGATACGCAGTATTTT.